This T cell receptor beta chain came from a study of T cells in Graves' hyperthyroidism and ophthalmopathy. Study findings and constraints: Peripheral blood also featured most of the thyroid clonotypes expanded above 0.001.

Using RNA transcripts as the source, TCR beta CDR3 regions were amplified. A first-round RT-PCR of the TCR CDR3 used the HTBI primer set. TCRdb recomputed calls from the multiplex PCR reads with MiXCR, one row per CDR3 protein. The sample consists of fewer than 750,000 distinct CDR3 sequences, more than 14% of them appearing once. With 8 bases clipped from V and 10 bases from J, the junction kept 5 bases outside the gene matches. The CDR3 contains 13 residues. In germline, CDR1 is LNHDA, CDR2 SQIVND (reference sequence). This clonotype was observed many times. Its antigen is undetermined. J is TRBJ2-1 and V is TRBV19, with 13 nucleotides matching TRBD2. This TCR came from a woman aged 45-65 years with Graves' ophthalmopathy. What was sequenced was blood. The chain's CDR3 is CASGLAGEGEQFF. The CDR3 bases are TGTGCCAGTGGACTAGCGGGAGAGGGAGAGCAGTTCTTC.